This T cell receptor (beta chain) was found in a study of shared T cell receptors in the human thymus. Using immunoSEQ multiplex PCR, the repertoire was profiled, and TCRdb retains in-frame clones only, with some absent. The sample has about 660,000 clones; 85% to 90% are singletons. Per germline, CDR1 SNHLY and CDR2 FYNNEI. The CDR3 spans 13 residues. Losses at the gene ends were 9 bases for V and 3 bases for J; bases not matched to a gene: 5. The data were also submitted as part of a second study, on human thymus T cells. That study adds: Resected material from corrective heart surgery provided the thymus tissue analysed. Thymic and blood repertoires appeared to carry a bias in their V and J gene usage. Related studies noted strongly shared thymic repertoires across unrelated people.

Sequenced: thymocytes. This receptor was taken from a boy less than two years old with a congenital heart defect. V is TRBV2 and J is TRBJ1-2; 9 bases match TRBD1. This chain's CDR3 is CARERQGDYGYTF. CDR3 nucleotide sequence: TGTGCCAGAGAGAGACAGGGGGACTATGGCTACACCTTC.